Each of the 14 T cell receptor beta chains below was sequenced from the same sample in a study of blood T cell repertoires in COVID-19. This table comes from immunoSEQ multiplex PCR, and its TCRdb copy is limited to in-frame clones, with some not included. The sample consists of about 170,000 clones, 80% to 95% of them appearing once. Sequencing input: peripheral blood. Receptors were obtained from a man younger than 45 with COVID-19, enrolled during active disease.

The chain joins TRBV5-5 to TRBJ1-1, with 9 bases aligning to TRBD1. The CDR3 consists of 15 residues. Germline loops: CDR1 SGHKS, CDR2 YYEKEE (reference sequence). With V trimmed by 4 bases and J by 3 bases, 7 bases remained unmatched. This CDR3 is CASSIPQGADTEAFF. In DNA form, the CDR3 reads TGTGCCAGCAGCATACCACAGGGGGCTGACACTGAAGCTTTCTTT.

The V gene is TRBV6-5, the J gene TRBJ2-7; D might be TRBD1 (7 bases). The CDR3 extends over 14 amino acids. The germline V and J ends were trimmed by 6 bases and 2 bases, with 14 bases remaining between them. Looked up from germline, CDR1 is MNHEY and CDR2 is SVGAGI. The CDR3 here is CASRVGGGTYEQYF. Here the CDR3 DNA reads TGTGCCAGCAGGGTCGGAGGGGGCACCTACGAGCAGTACTTC.

The J gene is TRBJ2-7, the V gene TRBV7-2; a possible D gene is TRBD1 (5 bases). This CDR3 has 13 amino acids. V was cut by 5 bases and J by 2 bases, with 10 bases left in between. The germline V gene encodes CDR1 SGHTA and CDR2 FQGNSA. The CDR3 here is CASSPRQTYEQYF. CDR3 DNA: TGTGCCAGCAGCCCGCGACAGACCTACGAGCAGTACTTC.

The rearrangement links TRBV25-1 to TRBJ1-5; no clear D gene. The germline V and J ends were trimmed by 8 bases and 5 bases, with 10 bases remaining between them. This CDR3 region has 12 residues. Germline V gene sequence: CDR1 MGHDK, CDR2 SYGVNS. Written as DNA, the CDR3 is TGTGCCAGCCAATTCGGGGATCAGCCCCAGCATTTT. This sequence encodes CASQFGDQPQHF.

The chain recombines TRBV2 with TRBJ2-1, with TRBD2 matching 9 bases. CDR1 and CDR2 (germline): SNHLY, FYNNEI. Trimming at V came to 4 bases and at J to 7 bases, leaving 8 bases not matched to a gene. The CDR3 totals 15 residues. CDR3 protein: CASSVGGGANNEQFF. The CDR3 nucleotides read TGTGCCAGCAGTGTGGGCGGGGGGGCGAATAATGAGCAGTTCTTC.

This clone was recorded a few times. Other nucleotide sequences in the sample specify the same CDR3. The gene calls are TRBV30 and TRBJ1-6, with TRBD1 matching over 7 bases. V was pared by 3 bases and J by 7 bases, with 6 bases of the junction left unmatched. CDR1 is GTSNPN, CDR2 SVGIG, per germline (reference sequence). This CDR3 is built from 14 residues. CDR3 sequence reads: CAWSIGTVNSPLHF. DNA for the CDR3: TGTGCCTGGAGCATCGGGACAGTGAATTCACCCCTCCACTTT.

The V and J genes are TRBV3-1 (or the pseudogene TRBV3-2) and TRBJ2-4, with TRBD1 identical over 10 bases. The CDR3 has 18 amino acids. J gave up 0 bases and V 5 bases, and 10 bases lay outside the gene matches. CDR1 LGHDT and CDR2 YNNKEL come from the germline V gene (reference sequence). CDR3 residues: CASSSHPGTGVAKNIQYF. The DNA for the CDR3 is TGTGCCAGCAGCTCCCACCCGGGGACAGGGGTAGCCAAAAACATTCAGTACTTC.

The J gene is TRBJ2-5, the V gene TRBV4-3; D is uncertain. Per the germline V gene, CDR1 is LGHNA and CDR2 is YSLEER. V lost 0 bases and J 3 bases, leaving 5 bases between the germline ends. The CDR3 runs 13 residues. Here the CDR3 DNA reads TGCGCCAGCAGCCAAGATATTGAAGAGACCCAGTACTTC. This codes for CASSQDIEETQYF.

V usage is TRBV5-4 and J usage is TRBJ1-1; 10 positions agree with TRBD1. With V trimmed by 5 bases and J by 5 bases, 9 bases remained unmatched. The CDR3 has 15 amino acids. Germline lookup yields CDR1 SGHNT and CDR2 YYREEE (reference sequence). The CDR3: CASRLNGQGGTEAFF. CDR3 sequence (DNA): TGTGCCAGCAGGTTGAACGGACAGGGGGGAACTGAAGCTTTCTTT.

This clone was observed many times. The chain joins TRBV27 to TRBJ2-5, with TRBD1 matching over 10 bases. CDR3 length: 15 amino acids. Germline values: CDR1 MNHEY, CDR2 SMNVEV (reference sequence). Trimming removed 6 bases from V and 2 bases from J; junction bases left unmatched: 6. In nucleotides, the CDR3 is TGTGCCAGCAGCGACAGGGGGCACCCACAAGAGACCCAGTACTTC. Translation gives CASSDRGHPQETQYF.

This clone was detected only a few times. The chain has TRBV5-4 and TRBJ2-7; D not certain. This CDR3 is 13 amino acids long. Germline CDR1 SGHNT, CDR2 YYREEE (reference sequence). The ends were cut back, 2 bases at V and 2 bases at J, with 8 bases in the middle. The CDR3 DNA sequence: TGTGCCAGCAGCTTACCAGGAACCTACGAGCAGTACTTC. The encoded protein is CASSLPGTYEQYF.

V is TRBV28 and J is TRBJ1-3; 7 bases agree with TRBD1. Germline V gene lookup returns CDR1 MDHEN and CDR2 SYDVKM. This CDR3 region has 15 residues. After removal of 6 bases from V and 4 bases from J, the junction contained 9 bases not matched to a gene. DNA of the CDR3: TGTGCCAGCAGCCGGTCGACAGGGCTGGGAAACACCATATATTTT. It specifies CASSRSTGLGNTIYF.

The chain couples TRBV6-1 to TRBJ1-6; possibly TRBD1 for D (6 bases). The germline V and J ends were trimmed by 2 bases and 7 bases, with 12 bases remaining between them. The germline V gene has CDR1 MNHNS and CDR2 SASEGT. The CDR3 consists of 15 residues. CDR3 nucleotide sequence: TGTGCCAGCAGTGAATTGGGCAGGGGAAATTCACCCCTCCACTTT. Amino acid sequence: CASSELGRGNSPLHF.

The rearrangement links TRBV10-3 to TRBJ1-5; D unclear. The germline CDR1 and CDR2 sequences are ENHRY and SYGVKD. This CDR3 is built from 14 residues. Between the trimmed V and J ends, which lost 0 bases and 7 bases, there was a span of 10 bases. This CDR3 reads CAISESRGFQPQHF. The CDR3 DNA sequence: TGTGCCATCAGTGAGTCGCGAGGGTTCCAGCCCCAGCATTTT.